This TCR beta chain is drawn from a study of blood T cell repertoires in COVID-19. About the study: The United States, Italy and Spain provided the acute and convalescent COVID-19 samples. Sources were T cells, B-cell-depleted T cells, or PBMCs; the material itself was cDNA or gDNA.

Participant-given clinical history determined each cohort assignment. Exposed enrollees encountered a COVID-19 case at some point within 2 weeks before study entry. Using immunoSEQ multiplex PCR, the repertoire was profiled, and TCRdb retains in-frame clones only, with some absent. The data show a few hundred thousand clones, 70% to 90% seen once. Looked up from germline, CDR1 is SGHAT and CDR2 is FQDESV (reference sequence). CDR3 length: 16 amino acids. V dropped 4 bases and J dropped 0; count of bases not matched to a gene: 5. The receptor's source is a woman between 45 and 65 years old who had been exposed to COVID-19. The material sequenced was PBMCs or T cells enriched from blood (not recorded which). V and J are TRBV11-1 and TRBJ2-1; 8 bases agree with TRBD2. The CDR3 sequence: CASSSLAGYSYNEQFF. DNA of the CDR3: TGTGCCAGCAGCTCCTTAGCGGGGTACTCCTACAATGAGCAGTTCTTC.